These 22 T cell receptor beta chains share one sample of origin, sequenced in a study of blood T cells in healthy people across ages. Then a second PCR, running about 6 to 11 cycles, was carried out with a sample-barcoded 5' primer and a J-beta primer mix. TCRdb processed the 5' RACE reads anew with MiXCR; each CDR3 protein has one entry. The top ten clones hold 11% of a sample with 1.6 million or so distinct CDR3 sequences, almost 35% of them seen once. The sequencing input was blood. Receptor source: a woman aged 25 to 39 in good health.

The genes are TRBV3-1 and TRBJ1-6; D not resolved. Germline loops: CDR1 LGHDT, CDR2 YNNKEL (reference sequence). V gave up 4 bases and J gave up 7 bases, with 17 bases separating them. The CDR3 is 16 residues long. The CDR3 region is CASSPTGGNGNSPLHF. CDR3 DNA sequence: TGTGCCAGCAGCCCCACGGGAGGTAATGGGAATTCACCCCTCCACTTT.

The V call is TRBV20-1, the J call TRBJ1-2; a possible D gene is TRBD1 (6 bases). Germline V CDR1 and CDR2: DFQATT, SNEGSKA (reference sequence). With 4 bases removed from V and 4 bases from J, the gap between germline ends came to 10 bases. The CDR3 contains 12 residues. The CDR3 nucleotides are TGCAGTGCTAAGGGGGGCAGCTATGGCTACACCTTC. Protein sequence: CSAKGGSYGYTF.

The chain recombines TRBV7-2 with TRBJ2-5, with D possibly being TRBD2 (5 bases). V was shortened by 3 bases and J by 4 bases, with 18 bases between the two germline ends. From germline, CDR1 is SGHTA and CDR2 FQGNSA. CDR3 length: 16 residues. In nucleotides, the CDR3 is TGTGCCAGCAGCTTGCCGCGGTGGGAGAGCGGAGAGACCCAGTACTTC. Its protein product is CASSLPRWESGETQYF. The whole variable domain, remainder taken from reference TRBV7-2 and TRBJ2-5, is GAGVSQSPSNKVTEKGKDVELRCDPISGHTALYWYRQSLGQGLEFLIYFQGNSAPDKSGLPSDRFSAERTGGSVSTLTIQRTQQEDSAVYLCASSLPRWESGETQYFGPGTRLLVL.

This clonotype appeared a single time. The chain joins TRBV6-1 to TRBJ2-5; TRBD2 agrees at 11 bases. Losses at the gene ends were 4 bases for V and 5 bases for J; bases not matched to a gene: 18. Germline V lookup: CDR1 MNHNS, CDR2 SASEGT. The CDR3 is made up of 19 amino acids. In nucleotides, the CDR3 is TGTGCCAGCAGTGCCCGGCTTCCACTAGCGGGAGAGAGTTGGGAGACCCAGTACTTC. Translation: CASSARLPLAGESWETQYF.

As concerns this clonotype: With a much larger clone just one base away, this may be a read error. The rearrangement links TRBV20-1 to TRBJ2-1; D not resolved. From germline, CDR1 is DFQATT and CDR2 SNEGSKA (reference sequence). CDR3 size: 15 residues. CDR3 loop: CSARDPQRSHNEQFF. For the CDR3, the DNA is TGCAGTGCTAGAGATCCCCAACGCTCCCACAATGAGCAGTTCTTC.

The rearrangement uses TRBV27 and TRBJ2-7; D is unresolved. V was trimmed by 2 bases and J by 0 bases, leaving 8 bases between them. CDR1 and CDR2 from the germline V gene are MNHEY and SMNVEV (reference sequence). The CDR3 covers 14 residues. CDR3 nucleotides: TGTGCCAGCAGTTTACTAGGGTACTCCTACGAGCAGTACTTC. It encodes CASSLLGYSYEQYF.

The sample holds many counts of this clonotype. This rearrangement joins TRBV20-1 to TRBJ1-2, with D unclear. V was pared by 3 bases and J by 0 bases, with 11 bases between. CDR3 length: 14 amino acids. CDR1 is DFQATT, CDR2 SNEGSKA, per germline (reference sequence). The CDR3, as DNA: TGCAGTGCTAGGAGGCCCCCTCCTAACTATGGCTACACCTTC. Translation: CSARRPPPNYGYTF.

DNA of the CDR3: TGCAGTGCGGGGAGACTCGTGAACACTGAAGCTTTCTTT. Translated, it gives CSAGRLVNTEAFF. This sequence joins TRBV20-1 and TRBJ1-1; D remains unclear. CDR1 is DFQATT and CDR2 is SNEGSKA in the germline V gene (reference sequence). With 6 bases removed from V and 0 bases from J, the gap between germline ends came to 11 bases. CDR3 size: 13 residues.

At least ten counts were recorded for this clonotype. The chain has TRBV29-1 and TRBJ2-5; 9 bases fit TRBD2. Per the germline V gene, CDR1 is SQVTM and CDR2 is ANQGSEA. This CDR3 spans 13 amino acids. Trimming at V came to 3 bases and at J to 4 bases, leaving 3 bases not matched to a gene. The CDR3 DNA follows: TGCAGCGTTGATGCTAGCGGGGTAGAGACCCAGTACTTC. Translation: CSVDASGVETQYF.

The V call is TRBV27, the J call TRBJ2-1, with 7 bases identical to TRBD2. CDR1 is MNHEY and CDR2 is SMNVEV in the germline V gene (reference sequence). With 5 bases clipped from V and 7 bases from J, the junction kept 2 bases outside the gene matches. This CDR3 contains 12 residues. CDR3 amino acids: CASSTGLNEQFF. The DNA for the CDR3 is TGTGCCAGCAGTACGGGACTAAATGAGCAGTTCTTC.

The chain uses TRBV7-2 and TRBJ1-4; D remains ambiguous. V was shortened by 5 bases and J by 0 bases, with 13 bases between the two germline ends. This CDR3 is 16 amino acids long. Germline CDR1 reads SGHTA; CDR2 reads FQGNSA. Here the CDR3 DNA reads TGTGCCAGCAGCACGGAAGGCGGGGCAACTAATGAAAAACTGTTTTTT. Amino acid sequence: CASSTEGGATNEKLFF.

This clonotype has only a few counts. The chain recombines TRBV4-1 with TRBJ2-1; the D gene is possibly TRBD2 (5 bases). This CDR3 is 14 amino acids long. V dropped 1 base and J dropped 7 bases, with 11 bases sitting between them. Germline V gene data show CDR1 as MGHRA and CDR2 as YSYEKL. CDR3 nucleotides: TGCGCCAGCAGCCAAGTAGGTCCGGGAAATGAGCAGTTCTTC. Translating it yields CASSQVGPGNEQFF.

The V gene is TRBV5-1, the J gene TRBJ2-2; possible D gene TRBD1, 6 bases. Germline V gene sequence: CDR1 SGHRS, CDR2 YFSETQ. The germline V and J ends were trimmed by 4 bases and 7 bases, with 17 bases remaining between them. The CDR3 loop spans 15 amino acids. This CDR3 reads CASSRSQGNGGELFF. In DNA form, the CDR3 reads TGCGCCAGCAGCCGATCACAGGGAAACGGCGGGGAGCTGTTTTTT.

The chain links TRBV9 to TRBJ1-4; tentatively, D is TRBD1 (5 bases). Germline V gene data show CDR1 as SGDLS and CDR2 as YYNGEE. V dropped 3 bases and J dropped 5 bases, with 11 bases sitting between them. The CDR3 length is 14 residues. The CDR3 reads CASSAAGTNEKLFF. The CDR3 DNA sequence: TGTGCCAGCAGCGCCGCCGGGACCAATGAAAAACTGTTTTTT.

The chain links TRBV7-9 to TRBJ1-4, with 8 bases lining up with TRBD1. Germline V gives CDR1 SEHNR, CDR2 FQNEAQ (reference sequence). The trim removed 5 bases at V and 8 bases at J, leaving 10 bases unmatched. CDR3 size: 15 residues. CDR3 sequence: CASSQSGQGDEKLFF. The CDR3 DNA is TGTGCCAGCAGCCAAAGCGGACAGGGAGACGAAAAACTGTTTTTT.

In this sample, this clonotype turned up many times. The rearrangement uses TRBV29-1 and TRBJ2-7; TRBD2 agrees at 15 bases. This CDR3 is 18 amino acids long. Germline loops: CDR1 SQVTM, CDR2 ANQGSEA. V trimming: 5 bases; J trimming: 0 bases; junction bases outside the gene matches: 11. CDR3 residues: CSVTWGGLAGGSSYEQYF. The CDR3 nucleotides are TGCAGCGTTACATGGGGGGGACTAGCGGGAGGATCCTCCTACGAGCAGTACTTC.

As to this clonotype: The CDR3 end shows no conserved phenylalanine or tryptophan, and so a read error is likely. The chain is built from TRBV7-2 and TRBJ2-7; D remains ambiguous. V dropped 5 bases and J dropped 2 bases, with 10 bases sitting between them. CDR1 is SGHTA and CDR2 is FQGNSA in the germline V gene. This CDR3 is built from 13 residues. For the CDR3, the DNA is TGTGCCAGCAGCCCCCACCGGACCTACGAGCAGTACTGC. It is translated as CASSPHRTYEQYC.

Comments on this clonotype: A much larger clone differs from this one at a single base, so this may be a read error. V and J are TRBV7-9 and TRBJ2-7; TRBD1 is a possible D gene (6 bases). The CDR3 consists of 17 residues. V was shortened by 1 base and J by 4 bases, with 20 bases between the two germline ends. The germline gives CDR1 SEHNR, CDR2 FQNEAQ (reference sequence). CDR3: CASSLVPNRVVWYEQYF. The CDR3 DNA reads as TGTGCCAGCAGCTTAGTACCTAACAGGGTGGTATGGTACGAGCAGTACTTC.

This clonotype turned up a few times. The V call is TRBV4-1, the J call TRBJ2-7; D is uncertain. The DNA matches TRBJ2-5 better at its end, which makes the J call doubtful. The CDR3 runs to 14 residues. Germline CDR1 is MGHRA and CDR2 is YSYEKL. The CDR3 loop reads CASSQVGPPETQYF. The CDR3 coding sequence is TGCGCCAGCAGCCAAGTTGGACCCCCGGAGACCCAGTACTTC.

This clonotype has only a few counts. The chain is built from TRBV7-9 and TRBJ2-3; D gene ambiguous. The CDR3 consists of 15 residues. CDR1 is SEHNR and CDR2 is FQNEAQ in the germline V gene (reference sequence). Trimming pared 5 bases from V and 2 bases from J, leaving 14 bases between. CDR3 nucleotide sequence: TGTGCCAGCAGCGTGGTTTCTACTAACACAGATACGCAGTATTTT. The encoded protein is CASSVVSTNTDTQYF.

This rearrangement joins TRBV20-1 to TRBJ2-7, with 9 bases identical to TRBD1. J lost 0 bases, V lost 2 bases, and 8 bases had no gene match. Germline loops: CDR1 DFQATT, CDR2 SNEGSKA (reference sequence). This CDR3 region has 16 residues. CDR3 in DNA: TGCAGTGCTAGACATGGACAGGGGTACGACTCCTACGAGCAGTACTTC. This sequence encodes CSARHGQGYDSYEQYF.

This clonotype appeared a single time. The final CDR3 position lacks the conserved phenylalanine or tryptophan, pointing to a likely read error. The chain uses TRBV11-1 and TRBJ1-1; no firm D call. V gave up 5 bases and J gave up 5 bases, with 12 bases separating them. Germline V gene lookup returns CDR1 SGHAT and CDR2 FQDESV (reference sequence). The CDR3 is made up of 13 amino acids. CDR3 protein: CASSMGPWTEAFV. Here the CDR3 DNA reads TGTGCCAGCAGCATGGGTCCCTGGACTGAAGCTTTCGTT.